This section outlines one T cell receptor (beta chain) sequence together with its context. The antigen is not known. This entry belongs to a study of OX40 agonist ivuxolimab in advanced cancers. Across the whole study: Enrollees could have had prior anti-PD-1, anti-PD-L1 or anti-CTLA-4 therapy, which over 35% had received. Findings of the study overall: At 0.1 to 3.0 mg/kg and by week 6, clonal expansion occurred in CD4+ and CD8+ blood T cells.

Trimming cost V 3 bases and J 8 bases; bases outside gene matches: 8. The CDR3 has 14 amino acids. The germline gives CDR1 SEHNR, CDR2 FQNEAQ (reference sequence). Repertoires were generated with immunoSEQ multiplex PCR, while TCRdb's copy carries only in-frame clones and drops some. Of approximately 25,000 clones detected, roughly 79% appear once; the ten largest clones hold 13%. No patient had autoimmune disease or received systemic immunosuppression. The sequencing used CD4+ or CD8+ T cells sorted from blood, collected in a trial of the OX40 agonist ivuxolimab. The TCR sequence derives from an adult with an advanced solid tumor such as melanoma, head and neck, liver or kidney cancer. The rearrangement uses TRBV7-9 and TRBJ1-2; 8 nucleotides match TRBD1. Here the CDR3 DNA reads TGTGCCAGCAGCTTGGACAGGGCATCTAGGGGCTACACCTTC. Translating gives CASSLDRASRGYTF.